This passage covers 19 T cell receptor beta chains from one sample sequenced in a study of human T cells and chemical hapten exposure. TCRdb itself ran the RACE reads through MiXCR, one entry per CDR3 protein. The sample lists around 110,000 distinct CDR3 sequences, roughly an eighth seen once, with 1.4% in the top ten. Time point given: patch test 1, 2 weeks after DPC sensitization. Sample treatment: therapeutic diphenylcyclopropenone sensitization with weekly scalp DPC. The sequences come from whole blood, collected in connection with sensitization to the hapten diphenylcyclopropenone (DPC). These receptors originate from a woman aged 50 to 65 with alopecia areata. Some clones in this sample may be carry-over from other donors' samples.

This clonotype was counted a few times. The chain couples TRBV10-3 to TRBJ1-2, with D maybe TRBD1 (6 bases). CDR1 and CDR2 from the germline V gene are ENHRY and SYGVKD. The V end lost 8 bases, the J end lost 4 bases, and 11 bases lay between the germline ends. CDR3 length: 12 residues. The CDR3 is CAIPRGTYGYTF. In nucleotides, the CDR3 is TGTGCCATCCCGAGGGGGACCTATGGCTACACCTTC.

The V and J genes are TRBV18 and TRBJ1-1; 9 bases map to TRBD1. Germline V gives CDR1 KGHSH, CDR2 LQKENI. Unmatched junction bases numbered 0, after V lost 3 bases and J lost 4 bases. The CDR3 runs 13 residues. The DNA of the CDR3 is TGTGCCAGCTCACCGACAGGGGGCACTGAAGCTTTCTTT. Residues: CASSPTGGTEAFF.

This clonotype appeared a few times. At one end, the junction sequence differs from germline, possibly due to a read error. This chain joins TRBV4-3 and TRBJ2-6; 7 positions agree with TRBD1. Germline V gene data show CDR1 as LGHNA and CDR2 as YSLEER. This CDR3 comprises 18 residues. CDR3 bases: TGCGCCAGCAGCCCCAACAGGGGCCTTCTCTCTGGGGCCGACGTCCTGACTTTC. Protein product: CASSPNRGLLSGADVLTF.

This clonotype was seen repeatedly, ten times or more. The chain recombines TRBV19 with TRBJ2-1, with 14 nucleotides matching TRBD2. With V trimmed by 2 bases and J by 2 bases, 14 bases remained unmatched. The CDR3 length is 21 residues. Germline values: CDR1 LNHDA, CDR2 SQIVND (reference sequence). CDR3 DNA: TGTGCCAGTAGTATATTTCGTGGACGAGGGACTAGCGGGGGTACCTACAATGAGCAGTTCTTC. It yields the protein CASSIFRGRGTSGGTYNEQFF.

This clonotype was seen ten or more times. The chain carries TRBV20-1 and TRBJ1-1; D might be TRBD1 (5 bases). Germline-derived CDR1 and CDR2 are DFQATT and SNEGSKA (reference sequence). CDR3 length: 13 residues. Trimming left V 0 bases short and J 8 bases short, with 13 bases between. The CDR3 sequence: CSARDPGAGEAFF. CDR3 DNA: TGCAGTGCTAGAGATCCCGGGGCAGGGGAAGCTTTCTTT.

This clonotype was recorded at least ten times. CDR3 loop: CASRTRLAGGITDTQYF. The DNA of the CDR3 is TGTGCCAGCAGGACGAGACTAGCGGGGGGAATCACAGATACGCAGTATTTT. The chain joins TRBV7-2 to TRBJ2-3; TRBD2 matches at 13 bases. The length of the CDR3 is 17 residues. V gave up 6 bases and J gave up 2 bases; unmatched junction bases: 8. Per germline, CDR1 SGHTA and CDR2 FQGNSA.

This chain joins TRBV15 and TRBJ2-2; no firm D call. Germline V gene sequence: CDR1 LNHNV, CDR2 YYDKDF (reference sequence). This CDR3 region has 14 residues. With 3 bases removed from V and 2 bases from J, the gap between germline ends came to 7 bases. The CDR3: CATSSLPNTGELFF. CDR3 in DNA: TGTGCCACCAGCAGCTTACCTAACACCGGGGAGCTGTTTTTT.

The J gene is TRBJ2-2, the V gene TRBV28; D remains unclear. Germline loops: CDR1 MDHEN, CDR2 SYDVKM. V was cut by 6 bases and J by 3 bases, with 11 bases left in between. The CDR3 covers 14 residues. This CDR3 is CASSPRRDTGELFF. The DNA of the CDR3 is TGTGCCAGCAGCCCCCGACGGGACACCGGGGAGCTGTTTTTT. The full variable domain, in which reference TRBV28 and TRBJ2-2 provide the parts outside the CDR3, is DVKVTQSSRYLVKRTGEKVFLECVQDMDHENMFWYRQDPGLGLRLIYFSYDVKMKEKGDIPEGYSVSREKKERFSLILESASTNQTSMYLCASSPRRDTGELFFGEGSRLTVL.

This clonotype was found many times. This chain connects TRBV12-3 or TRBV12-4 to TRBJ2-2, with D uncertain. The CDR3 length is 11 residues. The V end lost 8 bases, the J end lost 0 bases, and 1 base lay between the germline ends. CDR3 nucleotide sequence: TGTGCCAGCGCGAACACCGGGGAGCTGTTTTTT. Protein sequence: CASANTGELFF.

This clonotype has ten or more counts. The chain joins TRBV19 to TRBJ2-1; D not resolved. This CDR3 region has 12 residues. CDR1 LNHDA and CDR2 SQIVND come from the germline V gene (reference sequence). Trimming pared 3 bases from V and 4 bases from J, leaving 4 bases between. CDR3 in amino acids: CASSIQYNEQFF. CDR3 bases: TGTGCCAGTAGTATCCAATACAATGAGCAGTTCTTC.

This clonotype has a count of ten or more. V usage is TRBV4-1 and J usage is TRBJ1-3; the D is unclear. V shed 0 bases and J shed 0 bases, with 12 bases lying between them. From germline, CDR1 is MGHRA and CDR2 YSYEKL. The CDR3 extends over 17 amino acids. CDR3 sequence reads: CASSQDPVTSSGNTIYF. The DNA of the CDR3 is TGCGCCAGCAGCCAAGATCCAGTAACCAGCTCTGGAAACACCATATATTTT.

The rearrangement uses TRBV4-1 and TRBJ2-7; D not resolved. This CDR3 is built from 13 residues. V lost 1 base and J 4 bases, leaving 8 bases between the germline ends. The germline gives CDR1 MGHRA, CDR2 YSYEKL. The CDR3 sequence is CASSQGSWYEQYF. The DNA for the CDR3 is TGCGCCAGCAGCCAAGGCTCCTGGTACGAGCAGTACTTC.

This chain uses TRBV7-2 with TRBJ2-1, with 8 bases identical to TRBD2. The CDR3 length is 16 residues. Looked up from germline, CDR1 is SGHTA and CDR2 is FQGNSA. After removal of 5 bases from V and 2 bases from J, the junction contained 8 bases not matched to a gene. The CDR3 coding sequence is TGTGCCAGCAGCCGTGCAAGCGGGGGTCCCTACAATGAGCAGTTCTTC. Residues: CASSRASGGPYNEQFF.

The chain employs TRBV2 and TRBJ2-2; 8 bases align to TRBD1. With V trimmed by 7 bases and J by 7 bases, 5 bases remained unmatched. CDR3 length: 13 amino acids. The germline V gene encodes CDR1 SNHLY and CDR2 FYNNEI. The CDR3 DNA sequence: TGTGCCAGCAACAGGGGACAGGACGGGGAGCTGTTTTTT. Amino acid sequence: CASNRGQDGELFF.

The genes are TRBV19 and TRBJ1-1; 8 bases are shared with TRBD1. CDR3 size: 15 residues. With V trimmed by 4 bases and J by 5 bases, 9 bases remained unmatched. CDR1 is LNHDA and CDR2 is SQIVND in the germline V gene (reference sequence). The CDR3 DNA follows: TGTGCCAGTAGTACGCCATTTCAGGGGGCTACTGAAGCTTTCTTT. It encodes CASSTPFQGATEAFF.

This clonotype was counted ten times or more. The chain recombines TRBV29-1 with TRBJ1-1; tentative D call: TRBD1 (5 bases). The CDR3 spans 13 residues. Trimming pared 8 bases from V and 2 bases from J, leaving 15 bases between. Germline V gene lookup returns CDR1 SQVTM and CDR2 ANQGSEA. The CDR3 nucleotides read TGCAGCTCCCACGACAGAGGAAACACTGAAGCTTTCTTT. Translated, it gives CSSHDRGNTEAFF.

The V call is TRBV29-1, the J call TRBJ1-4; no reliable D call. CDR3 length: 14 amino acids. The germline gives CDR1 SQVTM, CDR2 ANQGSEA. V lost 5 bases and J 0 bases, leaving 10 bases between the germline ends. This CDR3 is CSVRLRPTNEKLFF. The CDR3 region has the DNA TGCAGCGTTAGACTACGGCCAACTAATGAAAAACTGTTTTTT.

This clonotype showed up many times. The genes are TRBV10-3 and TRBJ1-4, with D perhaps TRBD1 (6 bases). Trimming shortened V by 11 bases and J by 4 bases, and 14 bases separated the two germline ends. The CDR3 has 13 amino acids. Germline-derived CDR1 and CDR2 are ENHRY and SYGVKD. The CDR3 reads CAARTADNEKLFF. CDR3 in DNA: TGTGCCGCGAGGACAGCAGATAATGAAAAACTGTTTTTT.

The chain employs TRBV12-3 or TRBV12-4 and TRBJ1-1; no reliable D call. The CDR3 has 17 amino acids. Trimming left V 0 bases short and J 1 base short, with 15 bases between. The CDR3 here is CASSLALGSRENTEAFF. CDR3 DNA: TGTGCCAGCAGTTTAGCGCTGGGGAGCAGAGAGAACACTGAAGCTTTCTTT.